The rows below give T cell receptor beta chains drawn from one sample of a study of cytomegalovirus exposure and HLA in healthy donors. Using immunoSEQ multiplex PCR, the repertoire was profiled, and TCRdb retains in-frame clones only, with some absent. The data contain fewer than 150,000 clones, more than 75% of them singletons. The sample taken for sequencing was PBMCs. The receptors originated from a male donor in good health and CMV-seronegative. CDR3s include the opening cysteine and the closing phenylalanine or tryptophan. Fields, in order: clone size, V gene, D gene, J gene, CDR3 DNA, CDR3 protein. The D gene is left open where the match is weak. Rows give clone size only sometimes, using once, few, many, or a class for an expanded clone.

size: .
V: TRBV7-2
D: .
J: TRBJ1-1
DNA: TGTGCCAGCAGCTTCGGAGGGGAGGGATGGACTGAAGCTTTCTTT
CDR3: CASSFGGEGWTEAFF

size: .
V: TRBV11-3
D: TRBD2
J: TRBJ2-2
DNA: TGTGCCAGCAGCTCGTCTCCTAGCGGGGGAGTCACCGGGGAGCTGTTTTTT
CDR3: CASSSSPSGGVTGELFF

size: few
V: TRBV5-1
D: TRBD2
J: TRBJ2-3
DNA: TGCGCCAGCAGCTTCCACTGGACTAGCGGGGGGGCCGGGACAGATACGCAGTATTTT
CDR3: CASSFHWTSGGAGTDTQYF

size: .
V: TRBV7-8
D: TRBD2
J: TRBJ2-1
DNA: TGTGCCAGCAGGCTAAGCCGGGGGGACCTCTACAATGAGCAGTTCTTC
CDR3: CASRLSRGDLYNEQFF

size: .
V: TRBV7-2
D: TRBD1
J: TRBJ2-5
DNA: TGTGCCAGCAGCCTTAGAGGGGGGACAGGGCCGTACCAAGAGACCCAGTACTTC
CDR3: CASSLRGGTGPYQETQYF

size: .
V: TRBV5-1
D: .
J: TRBJ2-2
DNA: TGCGCCAGCAGCCCCGCAGGGGTCGACACCGGGGAGCTGTTTTTT
CDR3: CASSPAGVDTGELFF

size: .
V: TRBV5-1
D: TRBD1
J: TRBJ1-1
DNA: TGCGCCAGCAGCTTTACAGGGGACGATGAAGCTTTCTTT
CDR3: CASSFTGDDEAFF

size: .
V: TRBV7-9
D: TRBD1
J: TRBJ1-4
DNA: TGTGCCAGCAGCTCTTGGACAGGGAGTCAGTCGACTAATGAAAAACTGTTTTTT
CDR3: CASSSWTGSQSTNEKLFF

size: .
V: TRBV27
D: TRBD2
J: TRBJ2-7
DNA: TGTGCCAGCTCCGGGGGGTCCTACGAGCAGTACTTC
CDR3: CASSGGSYEQYF

size: .
V: TRBV18
D: .
J: TRBJ2-5
DNA: TGTGCCAGCTCACCACCAGAATCAGGGGAAGAGACCCAGTACTTC
CDR3: CASSPPESGEETQYF

size: .
V: TRBV6-6
D: .
J: TRBJ1-1
DNA: TGTGCCAGCAGTTGGGGGGGGGTGGCGAACACTGAAGCTTTCTTT
CDR3: CASSWGGVANTEAFF

size: .
V: TRBV4-1
D: TRBD1
J: TRBJ2-1
DNA: TGCGCCAGCAGCACCCGGACAGGGTACTACAATGAGCAGTTCTTC
CDR3: CASSTRTGYYNEQFF

size: .
V: TRBV9
D: TRBD1
J: TRBJ1-4
DNA: TGTGCCAGCAGCGGATCTCCCGGACAGGGTGAAAAACTGTTTTTT
CDR3: CASSGSPGQGEKLFF

size: few
V: TRBV6-4
D: .
J: TRBJ2-3
DNA: TGTGCCAGCAGTGACGAGGCTAGCACAGATACGCAGTATTTT
CDR3: CASSDEASTDTQYF

size: .
V: TRBV10-1
D: TRBD2
J: TRBJ2-7
DNA: TGCGCCAGCAGTGGAGGAGCGGGGACCAGGGCACACGAGCAGTACTTC
CDR3: CASSGGAGTRAHEQYF

size: once
V: TRBV10-3
D: TRBD1
J: TRBJ1-1
DNA: TGTGCCACCAGACAGGGTGAGACTGAAGCTTTCTTT
CDR3: CATRQGETEAFF

size: .
V: TRBV5-4
D: TRBD2
J: TRBJ2-7
DNA: TGTGCCAGCAGGCGAGCGGGGGAGATCTACGAGCAGTACTTC
CDR3: CASRRAGEIYEQYF

size: .
V: TRBV6-5
D: TRBD1
J: TRBJ1-1
DNA: TGTGCCAGCAGTTACGGGACAGGGAACACTGAAGCTTTCTTT
CDR3: CASSYGTGNTEAFF

size: .
V: TRBV6-1
D: TRBD2
J: TRBJ2-3
DNA: TGTGCCAGCAGTACCTCCCGACTAGCGGATACGCAGTATTTT
CDR3: CASSTSRLADTQYF

size: .
V: TRBV29-1
D: .
J: TRBJ2-2
DNA: TGCAGCGTCGGGAAGCCGAACACCGGGGAGCTGTTTTTT
CDR3: CSVGKPNTGELFF

size: .
V: TRBV18
D: TRBD2
J: TRBJ2-7
DNA: TGTGCCAGCTCACTTGGACTAGCTCCCTACGAGCAGTACTTC
CDR3: CASSLGLAPYEQYF

size: .
V: TRBV27
D: .
J: TRBJ1-1
DNA: TGTGCCAGCAGTTTTTGGGGGCGGAACACTGAAGCTTTCTTT
CDR3: CASSFWGRNTEAFF

size: .
V: TRBV11-3
D: .
J: TRBJ2-3
DNA: TGTGCCAGCAGCCCGGGCCGCCGGGACTCAGTCGATACGCAGTATTTT
CDR3: CASSPGRRDSVDTQYF

size: once
V: TRBV7-6
D: .
J: TRBJ2-1
DNA: TGTGCCAGCAGCTTAGACGTGCCGGACAATGAGCAGTTCTTC
CDR3: CASSLDVPDNEQFF

size: .
V: TRBV7-9
D: TRBD2
J: TRBJ2-5
DNA: TGTGCCAGCAGCTTAGGGGCGGGGGGGCGCCGAGAGACCCAGTACTTC
CDR3: CASSLGAGGRRETQYF

size: once
V: TRBV19
D: .
J: TRBJ2-2
DNA: TGTGCCAGTAGTATATCCGGACGGGGGACGGGGGAGCTGTTTTTT
CDR3: CASSISGRGTGELFF

size: .
V: TRBV5-1
D: TRBD1
J: TRBJ1-2
DNA: TGCGCCAGCAGCTCCTCGGGGGGACAGGCGTACTATGGCTACACCTTC
CDR3: CASSSSGGQAYYGYTF

size: .
V: TRBV7-9
D: .
J: TRBJ2-3
DNA: TGTGCCAGCAGCTGGGGCGCCACAGATACGCAGTATTTT
CDR3: CASSWGATDTQYF

size: .
V: TRBV29-1
D: TRBD1
J: TRBJ2-2
DNA: TGCAGCGCCGGGACAGGTCCGAACACCGGGGAGCTGTTTTTT
CDR3: CSAGTGPNTGELFF

size: once
V: TRBV5-4
D: TRBD1
J: TRBJ2-7
DNA: TGTGCCAGCAGCTTGACAGGGGGTTACGAGCAGTACTTC
CDR3: CASSLTGGYEQYF

size: .
V: TRBV4-3
D: .
J: TRBJ2-7
DNA: TGCGCCAGCAGCCAAGTTGGGGGAGGCCTCTACGAGCAGTACTTC
CDR3: CASSQVGGGLYEQYF

size: .
V: TRBV7-3
D: TRBD2
J: TRBJ2-3
DNA: TGTGCCAGCAGCCCCGGGGAGGGGAGCACAGATACGCAGTATTTT
CDR3: CASSPGEGSTDTQYF

size: .
V: TRBV6-5
D: .
J: TRBJ2-7
DNA: TGTGCCAGCAGTTACCGCGGGGTGACGGGTTACGAGCAGTACTTC
CDR3: CASSYRGVTGYEQYF

size: .
V: TRBV18
D: .
J: TRBJ2-4
DNA: TGTGCCAGCTCTCAGAAAAACATTCAGTACTTC
CDR3: CASSQKNIQYF

size: .
V: TRBV5-1
D: TRBD1
J: TRBJ1-2
DNA: TGCGCCAGCAGCTTGCGGACAGGGCCAAGTGGCTACACCTTC
CDR3: CASSLRTGPSGYTF

size: .
V: TRBV27
D: .
J: TRBJ2-7
DNA: TGTGCCAGCAGCCCTATCCGAAACCGGGACAATGACCTCGAGCAGTACTTC
CDR3: CASSPIRNRDNDLEQYF

size: .
V: TRBV20-1
D: .
J: TRBJ1-1
DNA: TGCAGTGCTTGGCCTGAAGCTTTCTTT
CDR3: CSAWPEAFF

size: .
V: TRBV2
D: .
J: TRBJ1-1
DNA: TGTGCCAGCAGAGGGGGACACACGAACACTGAAGCTTTCTTT
CDR3: CASRGGHTNTEAFF

size: .
V: TRBV2
D: .
J: TRBJ2-2
DNA: TGTGCCAGCAGATTGACAGGTCGAAGCGGGGAGCTGTTTTTT
CDR3: CASRLTGRSGELFF

size: .
V: TRBV6-1
D: .
J: TRBJ1-1
DNA: TGTGCCGGACGTCTCTCAGGGCTCAACACTGAAGCTTTCTTT
CDR3: CAGRLSGLNTEAFF